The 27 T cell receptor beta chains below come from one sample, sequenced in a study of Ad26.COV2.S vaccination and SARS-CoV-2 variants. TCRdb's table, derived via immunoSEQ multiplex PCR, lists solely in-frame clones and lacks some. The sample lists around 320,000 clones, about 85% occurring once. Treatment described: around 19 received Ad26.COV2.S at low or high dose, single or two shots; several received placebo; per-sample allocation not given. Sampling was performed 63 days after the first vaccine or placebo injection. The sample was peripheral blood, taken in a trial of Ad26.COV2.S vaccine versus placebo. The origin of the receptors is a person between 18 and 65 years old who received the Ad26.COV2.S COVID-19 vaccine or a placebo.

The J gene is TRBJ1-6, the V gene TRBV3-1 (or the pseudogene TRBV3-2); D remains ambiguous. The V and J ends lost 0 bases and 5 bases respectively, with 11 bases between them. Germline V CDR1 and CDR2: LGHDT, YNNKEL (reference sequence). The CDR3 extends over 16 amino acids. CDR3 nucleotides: TGTGCCAGCAGCCAAGATGGGGTTGGTGATAATTCACCCCTCCACTTT. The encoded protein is CASSQDGVGDNSPLHF.

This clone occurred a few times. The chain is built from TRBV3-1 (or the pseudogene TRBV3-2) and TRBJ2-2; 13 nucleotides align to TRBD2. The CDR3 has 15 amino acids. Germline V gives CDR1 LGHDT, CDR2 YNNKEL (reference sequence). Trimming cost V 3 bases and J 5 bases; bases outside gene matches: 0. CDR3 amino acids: CASSQTSGGTGELFF. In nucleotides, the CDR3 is TGTGCCAGCAGCCAGACTAGCGGGGGGACCGGGGAGCTGTTTTTT.

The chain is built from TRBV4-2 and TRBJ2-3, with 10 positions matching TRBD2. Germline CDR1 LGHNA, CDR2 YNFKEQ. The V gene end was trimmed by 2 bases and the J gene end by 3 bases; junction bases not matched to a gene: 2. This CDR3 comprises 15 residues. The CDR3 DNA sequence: TGTGCCAGCAGCCAACAGGGACTAGCGACAGATACGCAGTATTTT. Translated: CASSQQGLATDTQYF.

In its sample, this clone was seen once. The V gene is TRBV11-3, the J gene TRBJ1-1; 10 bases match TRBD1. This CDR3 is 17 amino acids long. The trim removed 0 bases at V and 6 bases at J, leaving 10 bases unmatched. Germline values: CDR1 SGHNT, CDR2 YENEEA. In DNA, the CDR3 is TGTGCCAGCAGCTTAGATCAATCGGCAGGGACAGGGGCTGAAGCTTTCTTT. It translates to CASSLDQSAGTGAEAFF.

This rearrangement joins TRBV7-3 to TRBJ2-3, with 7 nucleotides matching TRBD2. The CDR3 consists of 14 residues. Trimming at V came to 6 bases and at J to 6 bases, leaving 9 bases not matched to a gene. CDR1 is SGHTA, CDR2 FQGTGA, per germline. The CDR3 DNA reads TGTGCCAGCAGTTTCCAGCGGGGCTTGGATACGCAGTATTTT. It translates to CASSFQRGLDTQYF.

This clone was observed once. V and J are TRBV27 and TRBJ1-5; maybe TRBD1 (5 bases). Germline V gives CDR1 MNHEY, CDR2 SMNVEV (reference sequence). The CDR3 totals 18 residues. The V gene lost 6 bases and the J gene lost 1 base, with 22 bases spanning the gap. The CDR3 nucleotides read TGTGCCAGCAGGCCCTTGGGCGGTGGGGCTGCCAGCAATCAGCCCCAGCATTTT. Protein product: CASRPLGGGAASNQPQHF.

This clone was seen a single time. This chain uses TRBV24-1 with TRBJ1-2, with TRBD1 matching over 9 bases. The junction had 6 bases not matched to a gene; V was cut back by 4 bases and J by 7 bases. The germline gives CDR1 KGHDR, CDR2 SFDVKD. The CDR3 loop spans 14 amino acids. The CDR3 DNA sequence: TGTGCCACCAGTGAGACAGGGGGAGTACGTGGCTACACCTTC. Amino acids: CATSETGGVRGYTF.

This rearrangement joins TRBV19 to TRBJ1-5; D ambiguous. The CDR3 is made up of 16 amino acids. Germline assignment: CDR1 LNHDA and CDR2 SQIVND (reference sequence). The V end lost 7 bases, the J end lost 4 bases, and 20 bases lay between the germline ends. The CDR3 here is CASNSRYGPRNQPQHF. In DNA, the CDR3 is TGTGCCAGTAACTCAAGATACGGGCCCCGGAATCAGCCCCAGCATTTT. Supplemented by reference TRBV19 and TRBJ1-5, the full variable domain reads DGGITQSPKYLFRKEGQNVTLSCEQNLNHDAMYWYRQDPGQGLRLIYYSQIVNDFQKGDIAEGYSVSREKKESFPLTVTSAQKNPTAFYLCASNSRYGPRNQPQHFGDGTRLSIL.

The CDR3 DNA sequence: TGTGCCTGGAGTAGGGACAGCAATCAGCCCCAGCATTTT. This encodes CAWSRDSNQPQHF. The chain is built from TRBV30 and TRBJ1-5; D possibly corresponds to TRBD1 (5 bases). This CDR3 spans 13 amino acids. Trimming cost V 2 bases and J 1 base, with 6 bases left between them. The germline gives CDR1 GTSNPN, CDR2 SVGIG (reference sequence). The complete variable domain, with remaining parts taken from reference TRBV30 and TRBJ1-5, reads SQTIHQWPATLVQPVGSPLSLECTVEGTSNPNLYWYRQAAGRGLQLLFYSVGIGQISSEVPQNLSASRPQDRQFILSSKKLLLSDSGFYLCAWSRDSNQPQHFGDGTRLSIL.

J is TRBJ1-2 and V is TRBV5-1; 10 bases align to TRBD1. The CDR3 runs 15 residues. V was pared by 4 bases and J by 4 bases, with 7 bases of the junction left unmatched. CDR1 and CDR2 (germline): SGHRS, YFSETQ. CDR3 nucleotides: TGCGCCAGCAGCCCCGGACAGGGGGTAAGCTATGGCTACACCTTC. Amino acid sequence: CASSPGQGVSYGYTF.

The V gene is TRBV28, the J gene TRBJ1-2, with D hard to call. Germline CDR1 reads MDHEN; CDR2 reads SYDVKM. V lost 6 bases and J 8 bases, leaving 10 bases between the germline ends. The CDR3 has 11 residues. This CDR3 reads CASSSRTGYTF. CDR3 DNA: TGTGCCAGCAGCTCCAGGACGGGCTACACCTTC.

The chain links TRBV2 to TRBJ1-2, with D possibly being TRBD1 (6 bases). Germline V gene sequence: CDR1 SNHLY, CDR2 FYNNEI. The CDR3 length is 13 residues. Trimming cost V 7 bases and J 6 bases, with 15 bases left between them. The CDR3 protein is CASTDEGGDGYTF. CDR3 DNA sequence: TGTGCCAGCACTGACGAGGGGGGCGATGGCTACACCTTC.

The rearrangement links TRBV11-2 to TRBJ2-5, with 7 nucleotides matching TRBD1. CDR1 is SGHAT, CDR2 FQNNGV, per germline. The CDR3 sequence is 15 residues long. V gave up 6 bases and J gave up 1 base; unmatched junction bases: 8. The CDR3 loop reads CASRGVRDSQETQYF. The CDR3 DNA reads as TGTGCCAGCAGGGGGGTCCGGGACAGCCAAGAGACCCAGTACTTC.

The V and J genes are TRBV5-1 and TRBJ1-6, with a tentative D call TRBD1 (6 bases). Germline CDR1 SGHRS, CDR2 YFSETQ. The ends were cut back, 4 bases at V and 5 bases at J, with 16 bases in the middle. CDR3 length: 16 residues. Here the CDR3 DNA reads TGCGCCAGCAGCATACGGGACACCCGGGATAATTCACCCCTCCACTTT. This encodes CASSIRDTRDNSPLHF.

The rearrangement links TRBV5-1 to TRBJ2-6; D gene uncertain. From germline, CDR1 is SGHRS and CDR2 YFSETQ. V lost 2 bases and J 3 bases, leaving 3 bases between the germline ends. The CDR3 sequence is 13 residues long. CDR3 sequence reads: CASSFGGANVLTF. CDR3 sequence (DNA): TGCGCCAGCAGCTTTGGTGGGGCCAACGTCCTGACTTTC.

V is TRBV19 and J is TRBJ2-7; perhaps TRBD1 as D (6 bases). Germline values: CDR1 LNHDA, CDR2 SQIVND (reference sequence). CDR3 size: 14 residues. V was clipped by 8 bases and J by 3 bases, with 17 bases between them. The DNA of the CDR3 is TGTGCCAGTGGACCTCCGGGACATAACTACGAGCAGTACTTC. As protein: CASGPPGHNYEQYF. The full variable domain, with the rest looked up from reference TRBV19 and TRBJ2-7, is DGGITQSPKYLFRKEGQNVTLSCEQNLNHDAMYWYRQDPGQGLRLIYYSQIVNDFQKGDIAEGYSVSREKKESFPLTVTSAQKNPTAFYLCASGPPGHNYEQYFGPGTRLTVT.

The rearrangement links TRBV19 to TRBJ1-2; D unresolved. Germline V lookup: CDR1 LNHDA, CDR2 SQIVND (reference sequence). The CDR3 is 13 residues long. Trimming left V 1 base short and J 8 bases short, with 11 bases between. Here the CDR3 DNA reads TGTGCCAGTAGTATAGGATCAAAGACGGGCTACACCTTC. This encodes CASSIGSKTGYTF.

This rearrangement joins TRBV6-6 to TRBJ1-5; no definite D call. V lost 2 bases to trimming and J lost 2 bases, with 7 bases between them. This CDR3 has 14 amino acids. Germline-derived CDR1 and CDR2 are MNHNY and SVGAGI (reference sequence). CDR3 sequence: CASSYHPGNQPQHF. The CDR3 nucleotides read TGTGCCAGCAGTTACCATCCCGGCAATCAGCCCCAGCATTTT.

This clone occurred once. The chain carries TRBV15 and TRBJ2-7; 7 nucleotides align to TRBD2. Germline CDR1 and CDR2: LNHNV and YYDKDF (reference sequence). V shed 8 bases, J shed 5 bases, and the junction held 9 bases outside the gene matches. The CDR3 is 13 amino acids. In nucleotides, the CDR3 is TGTGCCACCGCGTACGGCGGGGGAAACGAGCAGTACTTC. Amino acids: CATAYGGGNEQYF.

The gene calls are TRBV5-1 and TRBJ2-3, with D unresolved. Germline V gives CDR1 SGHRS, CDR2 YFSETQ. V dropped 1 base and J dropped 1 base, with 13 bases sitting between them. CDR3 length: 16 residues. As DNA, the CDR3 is TGCGCCAGCAGCTTGAGTTCTAGACCCGGCACAGATACGCAGTATTTT. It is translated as CASSLSSRPGTDTQYF.

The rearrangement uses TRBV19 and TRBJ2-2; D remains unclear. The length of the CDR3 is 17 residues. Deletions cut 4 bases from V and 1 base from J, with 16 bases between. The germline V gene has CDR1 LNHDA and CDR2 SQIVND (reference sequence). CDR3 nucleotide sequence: TGTGCCAGTAGTACTGATACAGAGATTGTGAACACCGGGGAGCTGTTTTTT. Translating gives CASSTDTEIVNTGELFF.

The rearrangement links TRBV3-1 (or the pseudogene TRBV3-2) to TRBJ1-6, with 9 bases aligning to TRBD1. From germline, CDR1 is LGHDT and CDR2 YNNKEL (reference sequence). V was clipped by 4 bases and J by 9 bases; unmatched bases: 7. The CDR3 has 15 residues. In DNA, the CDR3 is TGTGCCAGCAGCCCGGACAGGGGAGGGAGTTCACCCCTCCACTTT. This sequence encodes CASSPDRGGSSPLHF.

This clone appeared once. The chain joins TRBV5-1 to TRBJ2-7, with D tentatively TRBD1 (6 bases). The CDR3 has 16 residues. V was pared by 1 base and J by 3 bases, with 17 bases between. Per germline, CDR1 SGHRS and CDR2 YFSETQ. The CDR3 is CASSLTPGHRNYEQYF. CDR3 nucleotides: TGCGCCAGCAGCTTGACCCCGGGACACCGCAACTACGAGCAGTACTTC.

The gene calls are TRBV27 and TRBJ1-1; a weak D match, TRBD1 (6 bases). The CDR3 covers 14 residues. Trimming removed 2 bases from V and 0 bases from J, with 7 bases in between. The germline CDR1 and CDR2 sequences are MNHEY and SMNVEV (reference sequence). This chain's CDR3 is CASSLQGMNTEAFF. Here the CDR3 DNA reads TGTGCCAGCAGTTTACAGGGGATGAACACTGAAGCTTTCTTT.

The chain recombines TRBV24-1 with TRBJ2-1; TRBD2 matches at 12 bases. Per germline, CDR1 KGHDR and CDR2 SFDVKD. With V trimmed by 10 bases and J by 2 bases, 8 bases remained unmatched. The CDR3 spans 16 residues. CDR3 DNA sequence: TGTGCCACAGAATTCTCTAGCGGGGGGGCCTACAATGAGCAGTTCTTC. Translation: CATEFSSGGAYNEQFF.

This chain's CDR3 is CASSLQGAGNTIYF. DNA for the CDR3: TGTGCCAGCAGTCTACAGGGTGCTGGAAACACCATATATTTT. This sequence joins TRBV2 and TRBJ1-3; the D gene is possibly TRBD1 (6 bases). The CDR3 runs to 14 residues. Trimming removed 5 bases at V and 2 bases at J, with 10 bases between. Germline CDR1 and CDR2: SNHLY and FYNNEI. Supplemented by reference TRBV2 and TRBJ1-3, the full variable domain reads EPEVTQTPSHQVTQMGQEVILRCVPISNHLYFYWYRQILGQKVEFLVSFYNNEISEKSEIFDDQFSVERPDGSNFTLKIRSTKLEDSAMYFCASSLQGAGNTIYFGEGSWLTVV.

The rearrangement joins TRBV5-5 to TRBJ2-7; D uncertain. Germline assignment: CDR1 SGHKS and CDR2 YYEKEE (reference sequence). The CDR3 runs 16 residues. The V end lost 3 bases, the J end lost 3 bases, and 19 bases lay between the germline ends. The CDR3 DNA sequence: TGTGCCAGCAGCTGGTCCCTACAGCTACCGAGCTACGAGCAGTACTTC. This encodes CASSWSLQLPSYEQYF.